This T cell receptor (beta chain) comes out of a study of cytomegalovirus exposure and HLA in healthy donors. Across the study: HLA-typed donors contributed some 85 million unique TCRs, which were held in an early data release. Study-wide results and limits: The authors later linked a missense DCLRE1C variant to TCR beta V- and J-gene trimming.

The primer mix had 60 Vbeta and 13 Jbeta primers. Profiled with immunoSEQ multiplex PCR; TCRdb holds only in-frame clones, not every one. The table has roughly 190,000 clones, 75% to 90% seen once. The CDR3 extends over 16 amino acids. The germline CDR1 and CDR2 sequences are KGHSH and LQKENI. V was clipped by 3 bases and J by 2 bases; unmatched bases: 9. On this clone: Its antigen is currently unknown.

This TCR derives from a man aged 40-50 years in good health and CMV-seropositive. Sequencing was carried out using PBMCs. V usage is TRBV18 and J usage is TRBJ2-7, with 8 bases fitting TRBD2. CDR3 nucleotide sequence: TGTGCCAGCTCACCTTCGACTAGCGCCCTTCCCTACGAGCAGTACTTC. As protein: CASSPSTSALPYEQYF.